This T cell receptor beta chain comes out of a study of OX40 agonist ivuxolimab in advanced cancers. Study details: Patients with prior anti-PD-1, anti-PD-L1 or anti-CTLA-4 therapy were eligible; approximately 40% had some. Whole-study results and caveats: At 0.1 to 3.0 mg/kg and by week 6, clonal expansion occurred in CD4+ and CD8+ blood T cells.

Note on this clone: Its antigen remains unknown.

The ends were cut back, 1 base at V and 6 bases at J, with 7 bases in the middle. Germline V gene data show CDR1 as MGHRA and CDR2 as YSYEKL. The CDR3 sequence is 13 residues long. The repertoire was sequenced with immunoSEQ multiplex PCR; TCRdb's copy has only in-frame clones and lacks some. The repertoire holds about 93,000 clones, with roughly 94% as singletons. This TCR was recovered from an adult with an advanced solid tumor such as melanoma, head and neck, liver or kidney cancer. This chain links TRBV4-1 with TRBJ1-5, with a possible D match to TRBD1 (6 bases). Sequencing used CD4+ or CD8+ T cells sorted from blood, obtained in a trial of the OX40 agonist ivuxolimab. CDR3 nucleotide sequence: TGCGCCAGCAGCCAAGCCAGGGGTCAGCCCCAGCATTTT. Translating gives CASSQARGQPQHF.